The 8 T cell receptor beta chains reported below all come from one sample, sequenced in a study of PD-L1 blockade in urothelial cancer. Indicated time point: pretreatment peripheral blood. Measured with immunoSEQ multiplex PCR; TCRdb has only the in-frame clones, and not every one. Of around 130,000 clones listed, approximately 84% are singletons. Specimen: PBMCs, collected around atezolizumab (anti-PD-L1) treatment. Receptor source: a middle-aged man with urothelial cancer.

The chain recombines TRBV19 with TRBJ2-7; 11 nucleotides agree with TRBD2. V trimming: 4 bases; J trimming: 1 base; junction bases outside the gene matches: 6. Germline CDR1 reads LNHDA; CDR2 reads SQIVND (reference sequence). The CDR3 loop spans 16 amino acids. Here the CDR3 reads CASSTTSGSGSYEQYF. The CDR3 DNA is TGTGCCAGTAGTACTACTAGCGGGAGCGGGTCCTACGAGCAGTACTTC.

This clone was picked up one time. The J gene is TRBJ2-1, the V gene TRBV19; TRBD1 matches 8 bases. This CDR3 is 15 amino acids long. Germline CDR1 is LNHDA and CDR2 is SQIVND (reference sequence). Losses at the gene ends were 3 bases for V and 12 bases for J; bases not matched to a gene: 13. The CDR3: CASSIRDRPGVGQFF. The CDR3, as DNA: TGTGCCAGTAGTATCCGGGACAGGCCAGGTGTCGGGCAGTTCTTC.

J is TRBJ1-2 and V is TRBV5-5; 10 bases map to TRBD1. This CDR3 is built from 14 residues. CDR1 and CDR2 (germline): SGHKS, YYEKEE (reference sequence). J was trimmed by 8 bases and V by 4 bases; bases with no gene match: 8. This chain's CDR3 is CASSAGTGVLGYTF. CDR3 in DNA: TGTGCCAGCAGCGCCGGGACAGGGGTCTTAGGCTACACCTTC.

On this clone: One junction end does not reproduce the germline sequence, and a read error may be involved. The CDR3 protein is CASSLAGGRSSNEQFF. DNA for the CDR3: TGTGCCAGTAGTCTAGCGGGAGGCCGCTCCTCCAATGAGCAGTTCTTC. The rearrangement links TRBV19 to TRBJ2-1; 11 positions match TRBD2. The CDR3 runs to 16 residues. Germline V gene sequence: CDR1 LNHDA, CDR2 SQIVND (reference sequence).

The count of this clone is one. The chain employs TRBV11-2 and TRBJ1-2; D unclear. Germline V lookup: CDR1 SGHAT, CDR2 FQNNGV. This CDR3 is 14 amino acids long. V lost 0 bases to trimming and J lost 2 bases, with 7 bases between them. The CDR3 here is CASSLDFVNYGYTF. The CDR3 nucleotides are TGTGCCAGCAGCTTAGATTTCGTGAACTATGGCTACACCTTC.

V usage is TRBV29-1 and J usage is TRBJ2-3; D is possibly TRBD1 (5 bases). The CDR3 runs 14 residues. Trimming removed 3 bases at V and 4 bases at J, with 14 bases between. The V gene's germline CDR1 is SQVTM and CDR2 ANQGSEA. The DNA of the CDR3 is TGCAGCGTTGAGGCACCCCAGGGTGCAGATACGCAGTATTTT. It yields the protein CSVEAPQGADTQYF.

The chain employs TRBV29-1 and TRBJ2-5; 11 nucleotides line up with TRBD1. This CDR3 is built from 14 residues. V shed 2 bases and J 5 bases; nucleotides not matched to a gene: 4. Germline V CDR1 and CDR2: SQVTM, ANQGSEA. CDR3 amino acids: CSVEWDRGYETQYF. DNA of the CDR3: TGCAGCGTTGAATGGGACAGGGGGTACGAGACCCAGTACTTC.

The CDR3 nucleotides are TGCGCCAGCAGCTTGGCCGCGGCCTCTGGAAACACCATATATTTT. This codes for CASSLAAASGNTIYF. The chain uses TRBV5-1 and TRBJ1-3; D ambiguous. Trimming removed 0 bases from V and 0 bases from J, with 7 bases in between. Germline assignment: CDR1 SGHRS and CDR2 YFSETQ. The CDR3 is 15 residues long.